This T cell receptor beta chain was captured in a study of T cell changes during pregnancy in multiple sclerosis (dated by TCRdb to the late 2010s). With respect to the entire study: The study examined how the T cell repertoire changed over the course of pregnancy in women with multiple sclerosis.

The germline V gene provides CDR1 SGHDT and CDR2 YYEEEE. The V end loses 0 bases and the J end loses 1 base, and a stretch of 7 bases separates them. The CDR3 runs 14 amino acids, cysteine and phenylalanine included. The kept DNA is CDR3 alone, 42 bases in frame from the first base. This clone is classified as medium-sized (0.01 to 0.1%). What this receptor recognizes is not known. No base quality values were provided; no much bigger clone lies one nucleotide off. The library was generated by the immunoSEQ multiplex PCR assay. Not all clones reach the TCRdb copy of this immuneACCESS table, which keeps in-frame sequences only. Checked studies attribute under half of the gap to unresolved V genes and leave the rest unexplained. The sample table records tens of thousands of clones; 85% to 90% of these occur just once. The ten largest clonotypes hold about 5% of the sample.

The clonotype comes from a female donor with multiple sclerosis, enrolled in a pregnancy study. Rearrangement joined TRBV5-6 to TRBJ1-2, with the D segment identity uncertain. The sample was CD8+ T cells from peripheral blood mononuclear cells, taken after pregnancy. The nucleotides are TGTGCCAGCAGCTTGGGACAACTTAACTATGGCTACACCTTC. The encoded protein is CASSLGQLNYGYTF.